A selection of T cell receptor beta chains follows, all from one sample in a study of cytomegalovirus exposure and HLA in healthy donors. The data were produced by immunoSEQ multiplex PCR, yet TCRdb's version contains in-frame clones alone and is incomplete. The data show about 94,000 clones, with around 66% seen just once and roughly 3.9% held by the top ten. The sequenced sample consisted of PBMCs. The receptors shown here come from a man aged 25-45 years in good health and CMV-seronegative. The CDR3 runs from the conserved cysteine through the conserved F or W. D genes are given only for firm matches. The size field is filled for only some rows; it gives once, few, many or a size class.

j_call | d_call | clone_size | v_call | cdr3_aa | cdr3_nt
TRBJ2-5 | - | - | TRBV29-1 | CSVTHGGAQETQYF | TGCAGCGTCACCCATGGAGGGGCCCAAGAGACCCAGTACTTC
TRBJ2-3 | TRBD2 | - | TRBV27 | CATRGVSGRAFSTDTQYF | TGTGCCACCAGGGGGGTTAGCGGGAGGGCCTTTAGCACAGATACGCAGTATTTT
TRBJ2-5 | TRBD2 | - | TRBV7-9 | CASSFFRTSGIQETQYF | TGTGCCAGCAGCTTTTTCCGGACTAGCGGGATTCAAGAGACCCAGTACTTC
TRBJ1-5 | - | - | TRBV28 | CASSFFSGTQPQHF | TGTGCCAGCAGTTTCTTCAGTGGCACCCAGCCCCAGCATTTT
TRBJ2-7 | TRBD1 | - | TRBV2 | CASSEVMAGGYEQYF | TGTGCCAGCAGTGAAGTAATGGCAGGGGGCTACGAGCAGTACTTC
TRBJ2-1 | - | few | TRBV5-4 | CASSSGGQKTYNEQFF | TGTGCCAGCAGCTCGGGGGGACAAAAGACCTACAATGAGCAGTTCTTC
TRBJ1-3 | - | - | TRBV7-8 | CASSLADSGNTIYF | TGTGCCAGCAGCCTGGCAGATTCTGGAAACACCATATATTTT
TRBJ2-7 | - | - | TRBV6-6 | CASSYAGASSYEQYF | TGTGCCAGCAGTTACGCAGGGGCTTCCTCCTACGAGCAGTACTTC
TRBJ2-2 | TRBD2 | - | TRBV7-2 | CASSLALAGGELFF | TGTGCCAGCAGCTTAGCCCTAGCGGGCGGGGAGCTGTTTTTT
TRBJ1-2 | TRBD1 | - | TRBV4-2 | CASNAGQALFYGYTF | TGTGCCAGCAACGCGGGACAGGCGCTTTTCTATGGCTACACCTTC
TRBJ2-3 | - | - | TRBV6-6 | CASSGSTDTQYF | TGTGCCAGCAGTGGTAGTACAGATACGCAGTATTTT
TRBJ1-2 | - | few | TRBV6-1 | CASRQTGQLNYGYTF | TGTGCCAGCAGACAAACCGGACAGCTCAACTATGGCTACACCTTC
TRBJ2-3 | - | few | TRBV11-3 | CASSLSRASTQYF | TGTGCCAGCAGCTTATCTAGAGCGAGTACGCAGTATTTT
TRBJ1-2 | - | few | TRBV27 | CASSYQQGGGYTF | TGTGCCAGCAGTTATCAACAGGGCGGTGGCTACACCTTC
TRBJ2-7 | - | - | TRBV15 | CATSRARDIPYEQYF | TGTGCCACCAGCAGAGCCCGGGACATACCATACGAGCAGTACTTC
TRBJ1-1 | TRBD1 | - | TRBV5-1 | CASSQKPGQGNTEAFF | TGCGCCAGCAGCCAAAAACCGGGACAGGGGAACACTGAAGCTTTCTTT
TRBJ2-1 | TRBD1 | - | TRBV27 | CASADRGWSEQFF | TGTGCCAGCGCCGACAGGGGGTGGAGTGAGCAGTTCTTC
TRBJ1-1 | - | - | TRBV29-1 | CSVGTPYLNTEAFF | TGCAGCGTTGGGACACCTTATTTGAACACTGAAGCTTTCTTT
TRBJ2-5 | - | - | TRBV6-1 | CASSEGWKAGGYQETQYF | TGTGCCAGCAGTGAAGGGTGGAAGGCAGGGGGGTACCAAGAGACCCAGTACTTC
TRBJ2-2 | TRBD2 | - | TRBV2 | CASRVGTSQNTGELFF | TGTGCCAGCAGAGTCGGGACTAGCCAGAACACCGGGGAGCTGTTTTTT
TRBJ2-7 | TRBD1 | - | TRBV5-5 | CASRPGTGGPYEQYF | TGTGCCAGCAGACCCGGGACAGGGGGCCCATACGAGCAGTACTTC
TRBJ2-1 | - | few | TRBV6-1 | CASTLDYYNEQFF | TGTGCCAGCACCCTGGACTACTACAATGAGCAGTTCTTC
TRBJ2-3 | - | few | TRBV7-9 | CASSPLGSLGITDTQYF | TGTGCCAGCAGCCCCCTGGGCTCGTTAGGTATAACAGATACGCAGTATTTT
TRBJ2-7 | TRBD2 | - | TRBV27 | CASSSPLAGRYEQYF | TGTGCCAGCAGTTCCCCACTAGCGGGGCGATACGAGCAGTACTTC
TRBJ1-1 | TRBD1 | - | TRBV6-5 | CASSLQGAEAFF | TGTGCCAGCAGTTTACAGGGGGCCGAAGCTTTCTTT
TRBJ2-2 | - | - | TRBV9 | CASSVRTSNTGELFF | TGTGCCAGCAGCGTAAGGACTTCGAACACCGGGGAGCTGTTTTTT
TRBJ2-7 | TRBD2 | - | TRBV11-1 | CASGLASSGEQYF | TGTGCCAGCGGCTTAGCGTCTAGCGGCGAGCAGTACTTC
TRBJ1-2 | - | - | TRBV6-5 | CASSYSTGRGYGYTF | TGTGCCAGCAGTTACTCGACGGGCAGGGGCTATGGCTACACCTTC
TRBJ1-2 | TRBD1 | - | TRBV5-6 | CASSLPRTGVGYGYTF | TGTGCCAGCAGCCTGCCGAGGACAGGGGTTGGCTATGGCTACACCTTC
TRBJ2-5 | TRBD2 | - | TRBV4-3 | CASSQDRPGTRSGTQYF | TGCGCCAGCAGCCAAGATCGGCCCGGGACTAGATCAGGGACCCAGTACTTC
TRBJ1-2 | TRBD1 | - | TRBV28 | CASSRTGTNYGYTF | TGTGCCAGCAGTCGGACAGGAACTAACTATGGCTACACCTTC
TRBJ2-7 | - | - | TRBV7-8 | CASSRRDTNYEQYF | TGTGCCAGCAGTCGACGGGACACTAATTACGAGCAGTACTTC
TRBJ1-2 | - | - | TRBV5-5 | CASSLLAYNYGYTF | TGTGCCAGCAGCTTGTTAGCCTATAACTATGGCTACACCTTC
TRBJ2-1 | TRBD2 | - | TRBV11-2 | CASSFGRLSYNEQFF | TGTGCCAGCAGCTTCGGGAGGCTTTCCTACAATGAGCAGTTCTTC
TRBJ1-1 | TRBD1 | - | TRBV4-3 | CASSQAGTGRNTEAFF | TGCGCCAGCAGCCAAGCCGGGACAGGGAGGAACACTGAAGCTTTCTTT
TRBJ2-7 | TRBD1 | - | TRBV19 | CASSPTGASYEQYF | TGTGCCAGTAGCCCCACAGGGGCCTCCTACGAGCAGTACTTC
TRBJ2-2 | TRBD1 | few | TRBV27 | CASSARQGASAGELFF | TGTGCCAGCAGTGCCCGACAGGGGGCGTCGGCCGGGGAGCTGTTTTTT
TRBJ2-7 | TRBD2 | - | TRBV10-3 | CAIRLTGLAGGGEQYF | TGTGCCATCAGGTTAACGGGACTAGCGGGGGGAGGCGAGCAGTACTTC
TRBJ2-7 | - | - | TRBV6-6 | CATMQQDYEQYF | TGTGCCACGATGCAGCAGGACTACGAGCAGTACTTC
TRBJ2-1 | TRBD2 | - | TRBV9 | CASSPKAGGPMNNEQFF | TGTGCCAGCAGCCCGAAGGCGGGAGGGCCTATGAACAATGAGCAGTTCTTC
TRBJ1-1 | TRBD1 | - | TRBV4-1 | CASSIDRGLGTEAFF | TGCGCCAGCAGCATTGACAGGGGGCTGGGAACTGAAGCTTTCTTT
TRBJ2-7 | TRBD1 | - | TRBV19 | CASSISGQGDYEQYF | TGTGCCAGTAGTATATCGGGACAGGGTGACTACGAGCAGTACTTC
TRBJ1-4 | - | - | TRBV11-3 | CASSLGGANEKLFF | TGTGCCAGCAGCCTCGGGGGGGCTAATGAAAAACTGTTTTTT